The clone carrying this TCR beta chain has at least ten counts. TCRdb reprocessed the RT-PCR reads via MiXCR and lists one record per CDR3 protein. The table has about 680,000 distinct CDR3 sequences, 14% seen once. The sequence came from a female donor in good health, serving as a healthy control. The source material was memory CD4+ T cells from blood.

The chain's CDR3 is CASSQSRGRGDTGELFF. The CDR3 DNA is TGTGCCAGCAGCCAGAGCAGGGGGCGCGGCGACACCGGGGAGCTGTTTTTT. The J gene is TRBJ2-2, the V gene TRBV4-2, with TRBD1 matching 8 bases. The CDR3 consists of 17 residues. Germline CDR1 LGHNA, CDR2 YNFKEQ. V was clipped by 3 bases and J by 3 bases; unmatched bases: 9.